A selection of T cell receptor beta chains follows, all from one sample in a study of cytomegalovirus exposure and HLA in healthy donors. Assay used: immunoSEQ multiplex PCR; TCRdb lists only in-frame clones, some missing. The sample has 150,000 to 170,000 clones; around 80% are singletons. Sample: PBMCs. These receptor sequences come from a woman aged 40 to 55 in good health and CMV-seropositive. The CDR3 runs from the conserved cysteine through the conserved F or W. Each record gives: V gene, clone size, J gene, D gene, CDR3 protein, CDR3 DNA. The D gene is left open where the match is weak. Size values are once, few and many counts, or a class for expanded clones, and some rows have none.

>TRBV28|-|TRBJ2-5|TRBD2
CASSLSSAGGETQYF
TGTGCCAGCAGTTTATCATCAGCGGGAGGGGAGACCCAGTACTTC
>TRBV2|-|TRBJ2-7|-
CASSEDGISSYEQYF
TGTGCCAGCAGTGAAGACGGGATTAGCTCCTACGAGCAGTACTTC
>TRBV7-3|-|TRBJ2-3|TRBD2
CASSEFTGTSGGARNTQYF
TGTGCCAGCAGCGAATTCACCGGGACTAGCGGGGGTGCACGAAATACGCAGTATTTT
>TRBV7-2|-|TRBJ1-5|-
CASSLDAEEPQHF
TGTGCCAGCAGCTTAGACGCGGAAGAGCCCCAGCATTTT
>TRBV28|few|TRBJ2-1|TRBD2
CASSFQPGTVTSGRQYNEQFF
TGTGCCAGCAGTTTCCAACCCGGGACAGTGACTAGCGGGAGGCAATACAATGAGCAGTTCTTC
>TRBV5-4|-|TRBJ2-7|-
CASSLELGRVDEQYF
TGTGCCAGCAGCTTGGAGTTAGGGAGAGTCGACGAGCAGTACTTC
>TRBV7-6|-|TRBJ2-3|TRBD2
CASSLEAGGPIKTDTQYF
TGTGCCAGCAGCTTAGAGGCGGGAGGGCCCATAAAGACAGATACGCAGTATTTT
>TRBV30|few|TRBJ2-1|-
CAWKLRNEQFF
TGTGCCTGGAAACTCCGGAATGAGCAGTTCTTC
>TRBV19|-|TRBJ1-2|TRBD1
CASTFNRGANYGYTF
TGTGCCAGTACCTTCAACAGGGGCGCGAACTATGGCTACACCTTC
>TRBV18|once|TRBJ1-3|-
CASSRQGFLYF
TGTGCCAGCTCACGCCAGGGCTTCCTTTATTTT
>TRBV5-1|-|TRBJ2-4|-
CASSPSREENIQYF
TGCGCCAGCAGCCCTTCCAGGGAGGAAAACATTCAGTACTTC
>TRBV7-2|-|TRBJ2-7|TRBD2
CASSALAGGGNEQYF
TGTGCCAGCAGCGCATTAGCGGGAGGGGGAAACGAGCAGTACTTC
>TRBV27|-|TRBJ2-1|-
CASSFRENHNEQFF
TGTGCCAGCAGTTTCCGAGAAAACCACAATGAGCAGTTCTTC
>TRBV27|-|TRBJ1-5|TRBD1
CASSLTYTGGENQPQHF
TGTGCCAGCAGTCTCACCTACACAGGGGGCGAAAATCAGCCCCAGCATTTT
>TRBV5-1|-|TRBJ2-7|TRBD1
CASSLAGTGHEQYF
TGCGCCAGCAGCTTGGCCGGGACAGGGCACGAGCAGTACTTC
>TRBV14|once|TRBJ2-7|-
CASSQDSKYEQYF
TGTGCCAGCAGCCAAGATTCCAAATACGAGCAGTACTTC
>TRBV5-1|-|TRBJ2-1|TRBD1
CASSSMGQGASEQFF
TGCGCCAGCAGCTCGATGGGACAGGGGGCGAGTGAGCAGTTCTTC
>TRBV14|-|TRBJ1-1|-
CASNLAGGASEAFF
TGTGCCAGCAACCTCGCGGGAGGGGCGAGTGAAGCTTTCTTT
>TRBV5-1|-|TRBJ2-7|-
CASSLQDTPYEQYF
TGCGCCAGCAGCTTGCAGGATACCCCCTACGAGCAGTACTTC
>TRBV27|-|TRBJ2-1|TRBD2
CASRLAELQEQFF
TGTGCCAGCAGACTAGCGGAGCTTCAAGAGCAGTTCTTC
>TRBV19|-|TRBJ1-6|TRBD1
CASSPGQGLHF
TGTGCCAGTAGTCCGGGACAGGGACTCCACTTT
>TRBV9|-|TRBJ2-7|TRBD2
CASSAASGTINEQYF
TGTGCCAGCAGCGCGGCTAGCGGGACTATCAACGAGCAGTACTTC
>TRBV5-1|-|TRBJ1-1|TRBD1
CASSYVQGARTEAFF
TGCGCCAGCAGCTACGTACAGGGGGCGAGGACTGAAGCTTTCTTT
>TRBV19|few|TRBJ1-2|-
CASTKGGYYGYTF
TGTGCCAGTACCAAGGGGGGGTACTATGGCTACACCTTC
>TRBV7-2|-|TRBJ2-3|TRBD2
CASSKRLAAISTDTQYF
TGTGCCAGCAGCAAAAGACTAGCGGCCATTAGCACAGATACGCAGTATTTT
>TRBV5-1|-|TRBJ2-2|TRBD1
CASSFRDRAGELFF
TGCGCCAGCAGCTTTCGGGACAGGGCCGGGGAGCTGTTTTTT
>TRBV2|-|TRBJ2-7|TRBD2
CASSEEWRGAYEQYF
TGTGCCAGCAGTGAAGAGTGGCGGGGGGCCTACGAGCAGTACTTC
>TRBV30|-|TRBJ2-7|-
CAWSPERTLTLYEQYF
TGTGCCTGGAGTCCCGAACGGACACTCACTCTCTACGAGCAGTACTTC
>TRBV14|once|TRBJ2-5|TRBD2
CASSPLGLAAQETQYF
TGTGCCAGCAGCCCCCTGGGACTAGCGGCTCAAGAGACCCAGTACTTC
>TRBV29-1|few|TRBJ1-2|-
CSVERQGGYGYTF
TGCAGCGTTGAGAGGCAGGGAGGGTATGGCTACACCTTC
>TRBV10-1|-|TRBJ2-7|TRBD1
CASSPGTGYYEQYF
TGCGCCAGCAGCCCCGGGACAGGATACTACGAGCAGTACTTC
>TRBV27|-|TRBJ2-2|TRBD2
CASSSPGLTNTGELFF
TGTGCCAGCAGTTCCCCGGGACTAACGAACACCGGGGAGCTGTTTTTT
>TRBV18|-|TRBJ1-1|-
CASSPREGGGRTEAFF
TGTGCCAGCTCACCAAGGGAGGGTGGGGGAAGGACTGAAGCTTTCTTT
>TRBV10-2|-|TRBJ2-5|-
CASSRGLGAFIEETQYF
TGCGCCAGCAGCCGCGGATTGGGGGCTTTCATAGAAGAGACCCAGTACTTC
>TRBV11-2|-|TRBJ2-7|TRBD1
CASSLGDRDDEQYF
TGTGCCAGCAGCTTAGGAGACAGGGACGACGAGCAGTACTTC
>TRBV9|-|TRBJ2-7|TRBD2
CASSVAGGPTEQYF
TGTGCCAGCAGCGTAGCGGGAGGGCCCACCGAGCAGTACTTC
>TRBV15|-|TRBJ2-1|TRBD2
CATSRDRSGRANEQFF
TGTGCCACCAGCAGAGATCGGAGCGGGAGGGCCAATGAGCAGTTCTTC
>TRBV4-1|-|TRBJ1-5|TRBD1
CASSQGVVRQGYNQPQHF
TGCGCCAGCAGCCAAGGTGTCGTTCGACAGGGTTACAATCAGCCCCAGCATTTT
>TRBV5-1|-|TRBJ2-7|TRBD1
CASSLQSGGTGYEQYF
TGCGCCAGCAGCTTGCAGTCAGGGGGCACGGGCTACGAGCAGTACTTC
>TRBV12-5|-|TRBJ2-7|-
CASGFTTRYSSYEQYF
TGTGCTAGTGGTTTTACTACAAGGTATAGCTCCTACGAGCAGTACTTC
>TRBV30|-|TRBJ2-1|TRBD1
CAWSGDRGNNEQFF
TGTGCCTGGAGTGGGGACAGGGGAAACAATGAGCAGTTCTTC
>TRBV7-7|-|TRBJ2-7|-
CASSLGEGSYEQYF
TGTGCCAGCAGCTTAGGCGAGGGCTCCTACGAGCAGTACTTC
>TRBV7-7|-|TRBJ1-5|TRBD1
CASSSGTGVKYSNQPQHF
TGTGCCAGCAGCTCCGGGACAGGGGTGAAGTATAGCAATCAGCCCCAGCATTTT